The 20 T cell receptor beta chains in this list originate from one sample, sequenced in a study of CD8 T cells in ankylosing spondylitis. TCRdb re-called the 5' RACE reads with MiXCR, one entry per CDR3 protein. This repertoire shows some 33,000 distinct CDR3 sequences, 11% to 15% found once; its top ten account for 35% to 45%. The specimen sequenced was blood. Receptors originate from a male donor with ankylosing spondylitis or in good health (not recorded which).

This clonotype was observed a few times. The chain employs TRBV20-1 and TRBJ1-1; 7 bases agree with TRBD1. The CDR3 runs to 13 residues. With 6 bases clipped from V and 3 bases from J, the junction kept 7 bases outside the gene matches. Germline V gives CDR1 DFQATT, CDR2 SNEGSKA (reference sequence). In DNA, the CDR3 is TGCAGTGCCGTTAGACAGGGCGACACTGAAGCTTTCTTT. Its protein is CSAVRQGDTEAFF.

The V and J genes are TRBV6-2 or TRBV6-3 and TRBJ2-2; D call uncertain. The CDR3 is made up of 14 amino acids. The V and J ends lost 1 base and 2 bases respectively, with 5 bases between them. Germline V lookup: CDR1 MNHEY, CDR2 SVGEGT. CDR3 in amino acids: CASSYLDNTGELFF. The CDR3 DNA sequence: TGTGCCAGCAGTTACTTAGATAACACCGGGGAGCTGTTTTTT.

This clonotype was seen a few times. The gene calls are TRBV7-2 and TRBJ2-4; no reliable D call. In germline, CDR1 is SGHTA, CDR2 FQGNSA. Trimming stripped 5 bases from V and 8 bases from J, with 10 bases between. The CDR3 extends over 12 amino acids. CDR3 loop: CASSPFSDIQYF. The CDR3 DNA sequence: TGTGCCAGCAGCCCCTTTTCCGACATTCAGTACTTC.

V is TRBV20-1 and J is TRBJ2-5, with unresolved D. The V end lost 6 bases, the J end lost 5 bases, and 13 bases lay between the germline ends. In germline, CDR1 is DFQATT, CDR2 SNEGSKA (reference sequence). The CDR3 spans 12 residues. The CDR3 region has the DNA TGCAGTGCCCGACTGGCTGGGGAGACCCAGTACTTC. This codes for CSARLAGETQYF.

The V and J genes are TRBV4-3 and TRBJ1-4, with 7 positions matching TRBD1. Per germline, CDR1 LGHNA and CDR2 YSLEER. Germline trimming cut 1 base from V and 14 bases from J; bases unmatched to any gene: 10. The CDR3 is 14 residues long. CDR3 residues: CASSQALLGTALFF. Written as DNA, the CDR3 is TGCGCCAGCAGCCAAGCCTTACTCGGGACAGCGCTGTTTTTT.

This clonotype was detected a few times. This rearrangement joins TRBV25-1 to TRBJ1-1; D perhaps matches TRBD1 (6 bases). CDR1 and CDR2 from the germline V gene are MGHDK and SYGVNS. This CDR3 region has 14 residues. Trimming left V 0 bases short and J 8 bases short, with 13 bases between. The DNA for the CDR3 is TGTGCCAGCAGTGAATATGGGGGGCAAGGAGAAGCTTTCTTT. Translation gives CASSEYGGQGEAFF.

This sequence joins TRBV12-3 or TRBV12-4 and TRBJ1-5; no definite D call. The CDR3 is made up of 15 amino acids. Trimming pared 1 base from V and 2 bases from J, leaving 9 bases between. Here the CDR3 reads CASSLVHKGNQPQHF. The CDR3 region has the DNA TGTGCCAGCAGTTTAGTTCATAAGGGCAATCAGCCCCAGCATTTT.

The J gene is TRBJ2-2, the V gene TRBV7-3; possibly TRBD2 for D (5 bases). The V and J ends lost 3 bases and 4 bases respectively, with 12 bases between them. Germline V gene lookup returns CDR1 SGHTA and CDR2 FQGTGA. The CDR3 runs 15 residues. The CDR3 here is CASSFQTSGTGELFF. CDR3 coding DNA: TGTGCCAGCAGCTTTCAGACAAGCGGCACCGGGGAGCTGTTTTTT.

This clonotype was observed a handful of times. The genes are TRBV20-1 and TRBJ2-1; 7 bases fit TRBD2. The CDR3 extends over 13 amino acids. The V gene end was trimmed by 2 bases and the J gene end by 4 bases; junction bases not matched to a gene: 2. Germline V gives CDR1 DFQATT, CDR2 SNEGSKA (reference sequence). The CDR3 loop reads CSARPGGYNEQFF. Written as DNA, the CDR3 is TGCAGTGCTAGACCGGGGGGTTACAATGAGCAGTTCTTC.

The gene calls are TRBV28 and TRBJ1-2; D is unclear. V shed 3 bases and J shed 4 bases, with 12 bases lying between them. The CDR3 runs 14 residues. Looked up from germline, CDR1 is MDHEN and CDR2 is SYDVKM. The CDR3: CASSFEGRAYGYTF. The CDR3 DNA sequence: TGTGCCAGCAGTTTCGAGGGAAGGGCCTATGGCTACACCTTC.

The chain has TRBV29-1 and TRBJ2-1; 7 nucleotides line up with TRBD2. The V segment lost 0 bases and the J segment 9 bases; nucleotides outside the gene matches: 2. This CDR3 comprises 12 residues. CDR1 is SQVTM, CDR2 ANQGSEA, per germline. CDR3 nucleotide sequence: TGCAGCGTTGAAGACGTAGCGGGTGAGCAGTTCTTC. This codes for CSVEDVAGEQFF.

The V gene is TRBV4-3, the J gene TRBJ2-1; 8 bases align to TRBD2. Germline-derived CDR1 and CDR2 are LGHNA and YSLEER. V shed 0 bases and J 8 bases; nucleotides not matched to a gene: 9. This CDR3 comprises 16 residues. CDR3 sequence reads: CASSQDLREGRDEQFF. The CDR3 DNA is TGCGCCAGCAGCCAAGATTTACGGGAGGGCCGCGATGAGCAGTTCTTC.

Only a few counts were recorded for this clonotype. This chain uses TRBV5-1 with TRBJ2-3; 9 positions agree with TRBD2. V dropped 1 base and J dropped 3; count of bases not matched to a gene: 6. CDR1 is SGHRS, CDR2 YFSETQ, per germline. This CDR3 is built from 16 residues. The CDR3 nucleotides read TGCGCCAGCAGCTTGCTGGCGGGAGGGCCAACAGATACGCAGTATTTT. Protein product: CASSLLAGGPTDTQYF.

Worth noting for this clonotype: A read error may account for a junction end that differs from germline. The chain recombines TRBV7-7 with TRBJ2-2; D could derive from TRBD1 or TRBD2 (6 bases each). Germline CDR1 reads SSHAT; CDR2 reads FNYEAQ (reference sequence). CDR3 length equals 15 residues. CDR3 in DNA: TGTGCTAGCAGCGGCCACGGAGGGGGCACCGGGGAGCTGTTTTTT. Translating gives CASSGHGGGTGELFF.

This clonotype was seen more than once but under ten times. The chain employs TRBV18 and TRBJ1-1; no clear D gene. The CDR3 length is 13 residues. Germline V gene sequence: CDR1 KGHSH, CDR2 LQKENI. The V end was cut by 2 bases, the J end by 1 base, with 5 bases between. CDR3 sequence: CASSPGGNTEAFF. DNA for the CDR3: TGTGCCAGCTCACCAGGCGGGAACACTGAAGCTTTCTTT. The variable domain in full, completed from reference TRBV18 and TRBJ1-1, reads NAGVMQNPRHLVRRRGQEARLRCSPMKGHSHVYWYRQLPEEGLKFMVYLQKENIIDESGMPKERFSAEFPKEGPSILRIQQVVRGDSAAYFCASSPGGNTEAFFGQGTRLTVV.

For the CDR3, the DNA is TGCAGCGTTTCACAGGGCGGAGAGCAGTACGTC. The encoded protein is CSVSQGGEQYV. This sequence joins TRBV29-1 and TRBJ2-7, with D perhaps TRBD1 (6 bases). The CDR3 length is 11 residues. The germline V and J ends were trimmed by 5 bases and 7 bases, with 12 bases remaining between them. CDR1 is SQVTM, CDR2 ANQGSEA, per germline.

This clonotype appeared a few times. The V gene is TRBV11-2, the J gene TRBJ2-2; D gene ambiguous. Germline V CDR1 and CDR2: SGHAT, FQNNGV. Between the trimmed V and J ends, which lost 1 base and 4 bases, there was a span of 7 bases. The CDR3 totals 14 residues. CDR3: CASSLGVTTGELFF. For the CDR3, the DNA is TGTGCCAGCAGCTTAGGGGTAACCACCGGGGAGCTGTTTTTT.

The CDR3 is CASSLNLAGSSEQFF. The CDR3 DNA reads as TGTGCCAGCAGCTTAAATCTAGCGGGGTCCTCTGAGCAGTTCTTC. This sequence joins TRBV7-9 and TRBJ2-1, with 9 nucleotides matching TRBD2. The germline V gene has CDR1 SEHNR and CDR2 FQNEAQ (reference sequence). The CDR3 contains 15 residues. After removal of 2 bases from V and 9 bases from J, the junction contained 8 bases not matched to a gene.

The sample holds a few counts of this clonotype. The rearrangement joins TRBV2 to TRBJ1-5; maybe TRBD1 (5 bases). The ends were cut back, 3 bases at V and 4 bases at J, with 13 bases in the middle. The CDR3 is 15 amino acids. Per the germline V gene, CDR1 is SNHLY and CDR2 is FYNNEI. The CDR3 spells CASSESFGGNQPQHF. CDR3 coding DNA: TGTGCCAGCAGTGAGAGTTTCGGGGGGAATCAGCCCCAGCATTTT.

This chain links TRBV20-1 with TRBJ2-3, with 10 bases matching TRBD2. With V trimmed by 1 base and J by 4 bases, 2 bases remained unmatched. Looked up from germline, CDR1 is DFQATT and CDR2 is SNEGSKA (reference sequence). This CDR3 region has 14 residues. The CDR3 protein is CSARGLAGADTQYF. Written as DNA, the CDR3 is TGCAGTGCTAGAGGTCTAGCGGGAGCAGATACGCAGTATTTT.